This paragraph reports one T cell receptor beta chain. The CDR3 runs to 13 residues. V lost 4 bases and J lost 2; bases outside the gene matches: 2. Germline V gene data show CDR1 as KGHSH and CDR2 as LQKENI. The data are from a study of tumor T cells in aggressive B-cell lymphoma. Generated by immunoSEQ multiplex PCR, the TCRdb table keeps only in-frame clones and is missing some. Among several hundred clones listed, roughly 87% were seen once. The chain employs TRBV18 and TRBJ2-7, with TRBD1 matching over 7 bases. Sequenced input: tumor tissue. This clonotype originated in an adult with diffuse large B cell lymphoma. This CDR3 reads CASSLGQTYEQYF. In DNA form, the CDR3 reads TGTGCCAGCTCACTGGGACAGACCTACGAGCAGTACTTC. Drawing the rest from reference TRBV18 and TRBJ2-7, the complete variable domain is NAGVMQNPRHLVRRRGQEARLRCSPMKGHSHVYWYRQLPEEGLKFMVYLQKENIIDESGMPKERFSAEFPKEGPSILRIQQVVRGDSAAYFCASSLGQTYEQYFGPGTRLTVT.